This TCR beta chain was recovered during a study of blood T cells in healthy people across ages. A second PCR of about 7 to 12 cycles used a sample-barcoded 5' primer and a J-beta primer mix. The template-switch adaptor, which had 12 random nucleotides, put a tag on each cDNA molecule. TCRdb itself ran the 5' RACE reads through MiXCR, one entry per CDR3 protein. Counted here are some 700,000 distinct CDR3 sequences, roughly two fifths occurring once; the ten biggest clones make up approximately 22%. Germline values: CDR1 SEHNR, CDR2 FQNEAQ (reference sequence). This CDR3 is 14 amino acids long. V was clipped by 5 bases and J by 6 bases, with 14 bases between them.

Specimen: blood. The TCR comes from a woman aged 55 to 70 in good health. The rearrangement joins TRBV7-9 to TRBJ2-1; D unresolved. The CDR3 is CASSPRYGGNEQFF. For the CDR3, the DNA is TGTGCCAGCAGCCCTCGGTATGGCGGCAATGAGCAGTTCTTC.